The present TCR beta chain was sequenced within a study of beta chain features in type 1 diabetes. Overall study findings and caveats: The analysis here could not establish whether HLA type shapes TCRB rearrangement.

V was trimmed by 0 bases and J by 1 base, leaving 8 bases between them. The CDR3 is 15 residues long. Germline V gene data show CDR1 as MRHNA and CDR2 as SNTAGT. As concerns this clone: Its antigen is not known.

Expressed TCRB transcripts were sequenced after all isolated RNA was converted to cDNA. Sequenced by immunoSEQ multiplex PCR; TCRdb stores in-frame clones only, minus some. The table lists over 150,000 clones, 8.1% of them singletons, with 0.65% in the top ten. This sequence originates from a man younger than 30 in good health. The specimen sequenced was central memory CD4+ T cells from blood. V and J are TRBV6-4 and TRBJ2-3; D perhaps matches TRBD2 (5 bases). CDR3 residues: CASSDSIGGTDTQYF. CDR3 nucleotides: TGTGCCAGCAGTGACTCGATCGGGGGCACAGATACGCAGTATTTT.